A selection of T cell receptor beta chains follows, all from one sample in a study of cytomegalovirus exposure and HLA in healthy donors. Profiling relied on immunoSEQ multiplex PCR, and the TCRdb table lists in-frame clones only, not all of them. Among about 170,000 clones listed, around 80% were seen once. Sequenced input: PBMCs. Receptors originate from a woman in her forties or fifties in good health and CMV-seropositive. The CDR3 runs from the conserved cysteine through the conserved F or W. Each record gives: J gene, V gene, D gene, clone size, CDR3 DNA, CDR3 protein. A D gene is named only where the DNA matches it firmly. Clone size is stated in some rows and not others, as once, few, many or a class when expanded.

TRBJ2-1 | TRBV5-6 | TRBD2 | once | TGTGCCAGCAGCACCGGACTAGCGGGAGGGCTAAGTTACAATGAGCAGTTCTTC | CASSTGLAGGLSYNEQFF
TRBJ2-7 | TRBV7-2 | - | - | TGTGCCAGCAGCTCCGATCCGGGACACCGTTTCCACGAGCAGTACTTC | CASSSDPGHRFHEQYF
TRBJ2-7 | TRBV19 | TRBD2 | once | TGTGCCAGTAGTATAGGGGAGGGATCTTGGTACGAGCAGTACTTC | CASSIGEGSWYEQYF
TRBJ1-1 | TRBV28 | - | - | TGTGCCAGCAGTTCTCTATTGGACAGTGAAGCTTTCTTT | CASSSLLDSEAFF
TRBJ1-2 | TRBV6-5 | - | few | TGTGCCAGCAGACAGTCTACAGGAGGCTACACCTTC | CASRQSTGGYTF
TRBJ1-2 | TRBV6-5 | - | - | TGTGCCAGCAGTTACTCGAGAACGAACTATGGCTACACCTTC | CASSYSRTNYGYTF
TRBJ2-3 | TRBV4-3 | - | - | TGCGCCAGCAGCCAAGATGCTCCGGCGGACACAGATACGCAGTATTTT | CASSQDAPADTDTQYF
TRBJ2-3 | TRBV7-2 | TRBD1 | - | TGTGCCAGCAGCTTAGCGGCAGGGGGCATATCGGATACGCAGTATTTT | CASSLAAGGISDTQYF
TRBJ2-1 | TRBV7-2 | - | - | TGTGCCAGCAGCCGGGACTCCGCCTCCTACAATGAGCAGTTCTTC | CASSRDSASYNEQFF
TRBJ2-7 | TRBV6-5 | TRBD2 | - | TGTGCCAGCAGGGAACTAGCGGGAGGACCCTACGAGCAGTACTTC | CASRELAGGPYEQYF
TRBJ2-7 | TRBV15 | - | - | TGTGCCACCAGCAGAGATCGGGGGAGTCCTTCCTACGAGCAGTACTTC | CATSRDRGSPSYEQYF
TRBJ1-3 | TRBV6-1 | - | once | TGTGCCAGCAGTAAACAGGTTGGCTCTGGAAACACCATATATTTT | CASSKQVGSGNTIYF
TRBJ2-2 | TRBV7-3 | - | few | TGTGCCAGCAGCTTAGATCCCCCCCAGGGTTTCACCGGGGAGCTGTTTTTT | CASSLDPPQGFTGELFF
TRBJ2-3 | TRBV10-3 | TRBD2 | - | TGTGCCATCAGTGAGTCGAAGGTGCTAGCGGGAGGGACTACAGATACGCAGTATTTT | CAISESKVLAGGTTDTQYF
TRBJ2-3 | TRBV9 | TRBD2 | - | TGTGCCAGCAGCGTAGCGGCCCGGCGGGAGGCAGATACGCAGTATTTT | CASSVAARREADTQYF
TRBJ2-3 | TRBV28 | - | - | TGTGCCAGCAGTAACAGGGATTCAGGCACAGATACGCAGTATTTT | CASSNRDSGTDTQYF
TRBJ2-2 | TRBV7-3 | TRBD1 | - | TGTGCCAGCAGCTTCGACAGGGGGAGCGGGGAGCTGTTTTTT | CASSFDRGSGELFF
TRBJ2-1 | TRBV28 | TRBD2 | - | TGTGCCAGCAGCAGAGCGGGAGACCCCTACAATGAGCAGTTCTTC | CASSRAGDPYNEQFF
TRBJ1-3 | TRBV6-1 | - | few | TGTGCCAGCAGTGAAGCCACACGGGCTGGAAACACCATATATTTT | CASSEATRAGNTIYF
TRBJ2-2 | TRBV4-2 | TRBD2 | - | TGTGCCAGCAGCCATAATAGCGGGGGGGCGAACACCGGGGAGCTGTTTTTT | CASSHNSGGANTGELFF
TRBJ2-2 | TRBV5-4 | TRBD1 | few | TGTGCCAGCAGCGATTCTATTCCGACAGGGGTATACGGGGAGCTGTTTTTT | CASSDSIPTGVYGELFF
TRBJ1-1 | TRBV13 | - | - | TGTGCCAGCAGCTTTGGCGACAGAATTTACACTGAAGCTTTCTTT | CASSFGDRIYTEAFF
TRBJ2-1 | TRBV5-5 | TRBD1 | - | TGTGCCAGCAGCCATGGCGGCAGGGGGATCCGGGAACAGTTCTTC | CASSHGGRGIREQFF
TRBJ2-7 | TRBV5-1 | TRBD1 | - | TGCGCCAGCAGCAAGGGACAGGGCGCCTTAACCTCCTACGAGCAGTACTTC | CASSKGQGALTSYEQYF
TRBJ1-6 | TRBV7-8 | - | - | TGTGCCAGCAGCTTAGGTCGGAATTCACCCCTCCACTTT | CASSLGRNSPLHF
TRBJ2-5 | TRBV7-2 | TRBD2 | - | TGTGCCAGCAGCTTAAGGCGGGGGGGCCAAGAGACCCAGTACTTC | CASSLRRGGQETQYF
TRBJ1-4 | TRBV28 | TRBD1 | - | TGTGCCAGCAGCCCCTTAGGGACAGTCAATGAAAAACTGTTTTTT | CASSPLGTVNEKLFF
TRBJ2-3 | TRBV5-1 | - | - | TGCGCCAGCAGTTCTACAGGGAGGGGGACCACAGATACGCAGTATTTT | CASSSTGRGTTDTQYF
TRBJ2-2 | TRBV11-2 | TRBD1 | - | TGTGCCAGCAGCCGGACAGGGGGCCGGACCGGGGAGCTGTTTTTT | CASSRTGGRTGELFF
TRBJ1-5 | TRBV18 | - | - | TGTGCCAGCACCACAGGGACGGCCCAGCCCCAGCATTTT | CASTTGTAQPQHF
TRBJ1-2 | TRBV7-8 | TRBD1 | - | TGTGCCAGCAGCTTTGGACAGGGCACGGCCTATGGCTACACCTTC | CASSFGQGTAYGYTF
TRBJ2-5 | TRBV7-9 | TRBD1 | - | TGTGCCAGCAGCATACCGACAGGGGCCCTCGAGACCCAGTACTTC | CASSIPTGALETQYF
TRBJ2-4 | TRBV5-1 | - | few | TGCGCCAGCAGCTCGGGATTAATAGAGCACATTCAGTACTTC | CASSSGLIEHIQYF
TRBJ2-3 | TRBV19 | - | - | TGTGCCAGTAGTATGAGGGGGAGCACAGATACGCAGTATTTT | CASSMRGSTDTQYF
TRBJ1-1 | TRBV6-5 | - | - | TGTGCCAGCAGTTCCTACACTGAAGCTTTCTTT | CASSSYTEAFF
TRBJ1-1 | TRBV6-6 | - | - | TGTGCCAGCAGGGCTGGAGCCAACATGAACACTGAAGCTTTCTTT | CASRAGANMNTEAFF
TRBJ1-1 | TRBV7-6 | TRBD1 | - | TGTGCCAGCAGCTTAACAGGGGGCACTGAAGCTTTCTTT | CASSLTGGTEAFF
TRBJ2-3 | TRBV7-9 | TRBD2 | - | TGTGCCAGCAGCTACGGGACTAGCATAAGCACAGATACGCAGTATTTT | CASSYGTSISTDTQYF
TRBJ1-5 | TRBV5-8 | - | - | TGTGCCAGCAGCTCGGTCGGAGGGCTTGAGGTCGGCAATCAGCCCCAGCATTTT | CASSSVGGLEVGNQPQHF
TRBJ2-1 | TRBV29-1 | TRBD2 | - | TGCAGCGTTCTGGGACTAGCTTCAGCCAATGAGCAGTTCTTC | CSVLGLASANEQFF
TRBJ2-3 | TRBV27 | - | - | TGTGCCAGCAGACCCAGGGGCACAGATACGCAGTATTTT | CASRPRGTDTQYF
TRBJ1-2 | TRBV7-2 | TRBD1 | few | TGTGCCAGCAGCTTAGTAGCGACAGGGGGCAATGGCTACACCTTC | CASSLVATGGNGYTF
TRBJ1-4 | TRBV5-4 | - | - | TGTGCCAGCAGTTCGGCGGGGGACTATGAAAAACTGTTTTTT | CASSSAGDYEKLFF
TRBJ1-6 | TRBV7-9 | - | - | TGTGCCAGCAGCTTATCCAGCTCCTATAATTCACCCCTCCACTTT | CASSLSSSYNSPLHF
TRBJ2-5 | TRBV2 | TRBD2 | few | TGTGCCAGCGGGGCTAGCGGGACTGAAGAGACCCAGTACTTC | CASGASGTEETQYF
TRBJ2-2 | TRBV19 | - | few | TGTGCCAGTAGTTCGGGCAGGGGAAACACCGGGGAGCTGTTTTTT | CASSSGRGNTGELFF
TRBJ2-6 | TRBV5-1 | TRBD1 | - | TGCGCCAGCAGCGGGAGGACAGGGAAAAGGACAGGGGCCAACGTCCTGACTTTC | CASSGRTGKRTGANVLTF
TRBJ1-2 | TRBV4-3 | TRBD1 | once | TGCGCCAGCAGCCTAACACACGGGACAGCCTCGGCGCGCTATGGCTACACCTTC | CASSLTHGTASARYGYTF
TRBJ2-1 | TRBV5-1 | - | - | TGCGCCAGCAGGATAGGGACTACAGGGTATGATGAGCAGTTCTTC | CASRIGTTGYDEQFF
TRBJ1-4 | TRBV27 | - | - | TGTGCCAGCAGTTTATTAGGAGGGGGGGGTGAAAAACTGTTTTTT | CASSLLGGGGEKLFF
TRBJ1-2 | TRBV6-6 | - | - | TGTGCCAGCAGTTACTCTGCCAGTGGGAGGTACACCTTC | CASSYSASGRYTF
TRBJ1-4 | TRBV6-1 | - | - | TGTGCCAGCAGTGAGTTGTCAGGGAAAGAAAAACTGTTTTTT | CASSELSGKEKLFF
TRBJ2-5 | TRBV5-4 | - | - | TGTGCCAGCAGCCCGAAAGGAGGTTTCCAAGAGACCCAGTACTTC | CASSPKGGFQETQYF
TRBJ1-2 | TRBV2 | TRBD1 | - | TGTGCCAGCAGTTCTAATATGGGACAGCCCTATGGCTACACCTTC | CASSSNMGQPYGYTF